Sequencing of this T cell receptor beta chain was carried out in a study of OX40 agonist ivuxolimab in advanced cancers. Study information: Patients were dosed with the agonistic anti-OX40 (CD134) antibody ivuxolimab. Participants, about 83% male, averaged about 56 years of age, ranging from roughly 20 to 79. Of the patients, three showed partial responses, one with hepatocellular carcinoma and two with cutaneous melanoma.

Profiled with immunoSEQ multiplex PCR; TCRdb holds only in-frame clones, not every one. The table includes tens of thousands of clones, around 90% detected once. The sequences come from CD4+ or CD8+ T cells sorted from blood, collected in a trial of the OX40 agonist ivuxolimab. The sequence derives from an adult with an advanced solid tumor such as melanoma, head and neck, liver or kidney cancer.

The CDR3 DNA is TGTGCCAGCATTAATTACTTGAGGCAAGAGACCCAGTACTTC. This sequence encodes CASINYLRQETQYF. The chain uses TRBV6-1 and TRBJ2-5; D call uncertain. Germline CDR1 MNHNS, CDR2 SASEGT. The CDR3 is made up of 14 amino acids. Deletions cut 7 bases from V and 2 bases from J, with 14 bases between.